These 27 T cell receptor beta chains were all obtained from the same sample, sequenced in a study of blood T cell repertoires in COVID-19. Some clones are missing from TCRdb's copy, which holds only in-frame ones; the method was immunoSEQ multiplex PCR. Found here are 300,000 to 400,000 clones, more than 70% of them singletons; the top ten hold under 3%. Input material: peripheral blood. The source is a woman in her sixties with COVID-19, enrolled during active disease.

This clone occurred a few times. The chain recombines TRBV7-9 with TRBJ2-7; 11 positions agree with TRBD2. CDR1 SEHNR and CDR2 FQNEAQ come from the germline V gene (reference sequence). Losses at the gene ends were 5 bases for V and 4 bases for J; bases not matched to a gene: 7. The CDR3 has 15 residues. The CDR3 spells CASSQRLAGKYEQYF. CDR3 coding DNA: TGTGCCAGCAGCCAAAGACTAGCGGGGAAATACGAGCAGTACTTC.

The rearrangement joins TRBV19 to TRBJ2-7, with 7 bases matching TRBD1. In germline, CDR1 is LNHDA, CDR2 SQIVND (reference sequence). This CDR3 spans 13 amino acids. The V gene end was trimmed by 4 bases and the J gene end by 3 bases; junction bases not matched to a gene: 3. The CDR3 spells CASSTGQYYEQYF. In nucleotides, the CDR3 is TGTGCCAGTAGTACGGGACAGTACTACGAGCAGTACTTC.

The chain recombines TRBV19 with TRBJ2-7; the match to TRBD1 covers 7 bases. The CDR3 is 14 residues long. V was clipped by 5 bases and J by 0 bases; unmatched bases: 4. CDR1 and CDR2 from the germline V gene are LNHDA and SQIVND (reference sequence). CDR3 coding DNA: TGTGCCAGTAGTCGACAGGGCCACTCCTACGAGCAGTACTTC. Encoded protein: CASSRQGHSYEQYF.

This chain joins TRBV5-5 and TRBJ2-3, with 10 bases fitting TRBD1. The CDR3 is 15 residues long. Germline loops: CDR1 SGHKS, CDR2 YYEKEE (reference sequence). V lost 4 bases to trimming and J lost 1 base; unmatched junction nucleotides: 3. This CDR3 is CASSGGTGGTDTQYF. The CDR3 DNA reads TGTGCCAGCAGCGGGGGGACAGGGGGCACAGATACGCAGTATTTT.

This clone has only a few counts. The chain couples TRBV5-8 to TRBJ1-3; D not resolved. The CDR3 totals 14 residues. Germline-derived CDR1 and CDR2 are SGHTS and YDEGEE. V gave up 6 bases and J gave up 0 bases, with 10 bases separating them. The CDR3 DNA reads TGTGCCAGCAACGAGAGAGTCTCTGGAAACACCATATATTTT. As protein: CASNERVSGNTIYF.

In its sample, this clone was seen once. In nucleotides, the CDR3 is TGTGCCAGCAGCCAGAGCCTTGCGACAGATACGCAGTATTTT. Protein: CASSQSLATDTQYF. The chain combines TRBV3-1 (or the pseudogene TRBV3-2) with TRBJ2-3; D not resolved. V shed 3 bases and J shed 3 bases, with 10 bases lying between them. Germline V gene lookup returns CDR1 LGHDT and CDR2 YNNKEL (reference sequence). The CDR3 sequence is 14 residues long.

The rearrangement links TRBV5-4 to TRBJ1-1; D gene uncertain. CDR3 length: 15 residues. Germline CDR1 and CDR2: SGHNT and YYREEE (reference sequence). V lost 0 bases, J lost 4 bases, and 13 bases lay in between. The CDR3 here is CASSLAPQASTEAFF. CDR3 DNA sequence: TGTGCCAGCAGCTTGGCCCCGCAGGCGAGCACTGAAGCTTTCTTT.

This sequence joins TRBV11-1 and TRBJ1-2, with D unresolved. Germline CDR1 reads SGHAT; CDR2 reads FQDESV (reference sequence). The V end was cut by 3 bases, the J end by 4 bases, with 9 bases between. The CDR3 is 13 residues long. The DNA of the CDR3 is TGTGCCAGCAGCTTTCGGCGGTCCTATGGCTACACCTTC. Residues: CASSFRRSYGYTF.

For the CDR3, the DNA is TGCGCCAGCAGCAGGTCCGGGACTAGCACAGATACGCAGTATTTT. The encoded protein is CASSRSGTSTDTQYF. The chain employs TRBV5-1 and TRBJ2-3; perhaps TRBD2 as D (6 bases). From germline, CDR1 is SGHRS and CDR2 YFSETQ. Trimming cost V 4 bases and J 0 bases, with 12 bases left between them. The CDR3 sequence is 15 residues long.

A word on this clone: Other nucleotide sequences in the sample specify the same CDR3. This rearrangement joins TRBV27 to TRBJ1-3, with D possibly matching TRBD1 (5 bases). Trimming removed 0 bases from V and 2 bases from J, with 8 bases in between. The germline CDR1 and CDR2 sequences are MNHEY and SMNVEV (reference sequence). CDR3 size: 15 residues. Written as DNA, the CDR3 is TGTGCCAGCAGTTTATCGGGGGGGACTGGAAACACCATATATTTT. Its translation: CASSLSGGTGNTIYF.

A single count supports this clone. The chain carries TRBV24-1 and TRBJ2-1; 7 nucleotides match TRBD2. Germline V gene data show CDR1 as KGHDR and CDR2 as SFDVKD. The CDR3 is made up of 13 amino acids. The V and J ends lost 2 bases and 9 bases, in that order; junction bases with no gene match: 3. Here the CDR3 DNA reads TGTGCCACCAGTGATTGGACTAGGGGTGAGCAGTTCTTC. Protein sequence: CATSDWTRGEQFF.

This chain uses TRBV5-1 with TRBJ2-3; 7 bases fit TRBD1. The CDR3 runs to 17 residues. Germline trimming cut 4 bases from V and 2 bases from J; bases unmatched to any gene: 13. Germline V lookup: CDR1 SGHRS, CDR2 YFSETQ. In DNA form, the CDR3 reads TGCGCCAGCAGCAGCGCCTCTACAGGGGAGTCCACAGATACGCAGTATTTT. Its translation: CASSSASTGESTDTQYF.

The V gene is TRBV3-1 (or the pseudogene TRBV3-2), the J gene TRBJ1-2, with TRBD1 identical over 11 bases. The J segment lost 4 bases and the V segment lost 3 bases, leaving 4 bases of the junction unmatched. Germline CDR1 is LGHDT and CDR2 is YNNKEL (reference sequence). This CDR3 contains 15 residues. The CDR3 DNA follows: TGTGCCAGCAGCCATCCGGGACAGGGGGTCTATGGCTACACCTTC. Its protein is CASSHPGQGVYGYTF.

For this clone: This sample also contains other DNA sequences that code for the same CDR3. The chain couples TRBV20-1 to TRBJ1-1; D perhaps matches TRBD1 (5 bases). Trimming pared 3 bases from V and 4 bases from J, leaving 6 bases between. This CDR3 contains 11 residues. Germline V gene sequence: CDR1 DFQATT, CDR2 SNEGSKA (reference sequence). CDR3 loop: CSARGGTEAFF. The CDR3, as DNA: TGCAGTGCTAGGGGGGGCACTGAAGCTTTCTTT.

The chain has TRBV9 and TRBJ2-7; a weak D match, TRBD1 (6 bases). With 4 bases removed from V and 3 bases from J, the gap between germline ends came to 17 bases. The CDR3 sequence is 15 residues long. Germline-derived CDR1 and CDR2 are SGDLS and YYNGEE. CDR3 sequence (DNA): TGTGCCAGCAGCCCCCGGACAGAGGTTTTCTACGAGCAGTACTTC. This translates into CASSPRTEVFYEQYF. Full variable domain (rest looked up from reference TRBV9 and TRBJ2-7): DSGVTQTPKHLITATGQRVTLRCSPRSGDLSVYWYQQSLDQGLQFLIQYYNGEERAKGNILERFSAQQFPDLHSELNLSSLELGDSALYFCASSPRTEVFYEQYFGPGTRLTVT.

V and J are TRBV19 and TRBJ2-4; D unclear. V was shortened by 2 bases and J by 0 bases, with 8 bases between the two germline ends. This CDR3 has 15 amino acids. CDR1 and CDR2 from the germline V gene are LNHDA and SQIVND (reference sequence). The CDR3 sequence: CASSIRELAKNIQYF. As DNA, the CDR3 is TGTGCCAGTAGTATAAGAGAACTAGCCAAAAACATTCAGTACTTC.

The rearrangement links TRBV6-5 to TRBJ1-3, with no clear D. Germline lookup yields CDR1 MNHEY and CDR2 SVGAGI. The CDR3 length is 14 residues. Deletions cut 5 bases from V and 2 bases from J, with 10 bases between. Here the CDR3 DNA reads TGTGCCAGCAGTCCCCACAGTACTGGAAACACCATATATTTT. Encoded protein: CASSPHSTGNTIYF.

The CDR3 sequence: CASSPPRGSNTEAFF. In DNA form, the CDR3 reads TGTGCCAGCAGCCCACCGAGGGGGTCGAACACTGAAGCTTTCTTT. The chain joins TRBV5-4 to TRBJ1-1; possible D gene TRBD1, 6 bases. In germline, CDR1 is SGHNT, CDR2 YYREEE (reference sequence). This CDR3 comprises 15 residues. V lost 4 bases and J lost 1, with 14 bases in between.

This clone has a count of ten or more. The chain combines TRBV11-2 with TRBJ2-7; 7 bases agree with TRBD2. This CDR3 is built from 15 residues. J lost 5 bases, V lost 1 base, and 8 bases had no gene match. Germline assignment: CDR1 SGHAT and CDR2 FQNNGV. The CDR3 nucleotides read TGTGCCAGCAGCTTAGGGGCCCTCGCGGGGGACGAGCAGTACTTC. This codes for CASSLGALAGDEQYF. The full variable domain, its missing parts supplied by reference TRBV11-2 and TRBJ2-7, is EAGVAQSPRYKIIEKRQSVAFWCNPISGHATLYWYQQILGQGPKLLIQFQNNGVVDDSQLPKDRFSAERLKGVDSTLKIQPAKLEDSAVYLCASSLGALAGDEQYFGPGTRLTVT.

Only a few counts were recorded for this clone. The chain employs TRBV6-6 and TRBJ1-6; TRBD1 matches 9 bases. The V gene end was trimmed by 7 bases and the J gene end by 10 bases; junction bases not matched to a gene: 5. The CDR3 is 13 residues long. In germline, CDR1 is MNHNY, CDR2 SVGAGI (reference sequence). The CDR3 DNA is TGTGCCAGCACCCACGGGACAGGGTCACCCCTCCACTTT. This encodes CASTHGTGSPLHF.

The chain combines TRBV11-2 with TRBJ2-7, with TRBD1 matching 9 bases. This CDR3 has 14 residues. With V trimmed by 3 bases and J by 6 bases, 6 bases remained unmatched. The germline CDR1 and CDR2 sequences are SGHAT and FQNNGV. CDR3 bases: TGTGCCAGCAGCTTCCGGACAGGGGACGCCGAGCAGTACTTC. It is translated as CASSFRTGDAEQYF.

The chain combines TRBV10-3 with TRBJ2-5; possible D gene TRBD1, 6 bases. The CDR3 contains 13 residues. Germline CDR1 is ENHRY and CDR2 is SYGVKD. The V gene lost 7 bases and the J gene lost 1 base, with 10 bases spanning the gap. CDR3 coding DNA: TGTGCCATCACCCGGGACACCCAAGAGACCCAGTACTTC. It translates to CAITRDTQETQYF.

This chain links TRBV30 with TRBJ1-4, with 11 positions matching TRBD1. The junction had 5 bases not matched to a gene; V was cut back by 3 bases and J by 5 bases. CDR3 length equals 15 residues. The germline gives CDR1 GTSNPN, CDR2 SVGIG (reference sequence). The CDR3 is CAWSRDRGLNEKLFF. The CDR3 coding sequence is TGTGCCTGGAGCCGGGACAGGGGGTTGAATGAAAAACTGTTTTTT.

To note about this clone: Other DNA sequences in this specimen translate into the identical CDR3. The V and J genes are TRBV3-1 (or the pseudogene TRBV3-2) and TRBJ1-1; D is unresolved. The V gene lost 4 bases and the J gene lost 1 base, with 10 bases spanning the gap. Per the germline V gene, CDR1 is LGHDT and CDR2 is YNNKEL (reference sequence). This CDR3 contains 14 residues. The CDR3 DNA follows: TGTGCCAGCAGCCTTCCCGGAGGGAACACTGAAGCTTTCTTT. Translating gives CASSLPGGNTEAFF.

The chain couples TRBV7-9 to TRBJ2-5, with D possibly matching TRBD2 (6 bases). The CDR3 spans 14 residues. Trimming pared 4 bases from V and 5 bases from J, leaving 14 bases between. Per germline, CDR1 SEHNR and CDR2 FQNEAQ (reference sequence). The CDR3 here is CASSSGVRGETQYF. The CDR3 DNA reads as TGTGCCAGCAGCTCCGGGGTCCGGGGGGAGACCCAGTACTTC.

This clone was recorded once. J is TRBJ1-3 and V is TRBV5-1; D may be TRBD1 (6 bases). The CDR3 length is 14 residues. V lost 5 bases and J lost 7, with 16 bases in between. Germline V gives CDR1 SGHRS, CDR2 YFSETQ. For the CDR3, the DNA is TGCGCCAGCAGTACCGTCGGGGGGGCGAACACCATATATTTT. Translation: CASSTVGGANTIYF.

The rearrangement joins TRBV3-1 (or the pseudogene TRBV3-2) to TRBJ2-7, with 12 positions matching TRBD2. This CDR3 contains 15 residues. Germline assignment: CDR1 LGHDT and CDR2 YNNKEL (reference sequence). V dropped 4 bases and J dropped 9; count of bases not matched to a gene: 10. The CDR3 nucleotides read TGTGCCAGCAGCCGGAAAGGGACACTAGCGGGGGGGCAGTACTTC. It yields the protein CASSRKGTLAGGQYF.